These T cell receptor beta chains were read from a single sample in a study of patients and donors after allogeneic stem cell transplantation. TCRdb analysed the RT-PCR reads with MiXCR anew, one entry per CDR3 protein. The table has about a million distinct CDR3 sequences, around 17% seen once. The material sequenced was blood, either unsorted or a sorted T cell fraction (not recorded which). The source is a human donor who was either an allogeneic HSCT recipient or a stem cell or donor lymphocyte infusion donor (not recorded which). It is not recorded whose cells these are; they may come from a transplant donor. The CDR3 runs from the conserved cysteine through the conserved F or W. Each record gives: V gene, J gene, D gene, clone size, CDR3 protein, CDR3 DNA. D genes are given only for firm matches. Some rows mark clone size as missing; the rest say once, few, many or name a class of expanded clone.

v_call: TRBV29-1
j_call: TRBJ2-4
d_call: TRBD2
clone_size: many
cdr3_aa: CSVVGGQDIQYF
cdr3_nt: TGCAGCGTCGTGGGAGGGCAAGACATTCAGTACTTC

v_call: TRBV29-1
j_call: TRBJ2-1
d_call: TRBD2
clone_size: many
cdr3_aa: CSVVLAGGYNEQFF
cdr3_nt: TGCAGCGTCGTACTAGCGGGAGGGTACAATGAGCAGTTCTTC

v_call: TRBV11-1
j_call: TRBJ2-5
d_call: .
clone_size: few
cdr3_aa: CASSLESIQETQYF
cdr3_nt: TGTGCCAGCAGCTTAGAGTCGATCCAAGAGACCCAGTACTTC

v_call: TRBV5-1
j_call: TRBJ1-5
d_call: TRBD1
clone_size: many
cdr3_aa: CASSSTRTGPNQPQHF
cdr3_nt: TGCGCCAGCAGCTCTACGCGGACAGGGCCCAATCAGCCCCAGCATTTT

v_call: TRBV5-6
j_call: TRBJ2-4
d_call: .
clone_size: few
cdr3_aa: CASSLAGRVPYF
cdr3_nt: TGTGCCAGCAGCTTGGCCGGCAGGGTTCCGTACTTC

v_call: TRBV25-1
j_call: TRBJ2-1
d_call: .
clone_size: few
cdr3_aa: CASGYRRDNEQFF
cdr3_nt: TGTGCCAGCGGATATCGACGGGACAATGAGCAGTTCTTC

v_call: TRBV10-3
j_call: TRBJ2-7
d_call: TRBD1
clone_size: few
cdr3_aa: CAISDGTVRSYEQYF
cdr3_nt: TGTGCCATCAGTGATGGGACAGTTCGCTCCTACGAGCAGTACTTC

v_call: TRBV7-9
j_call: TRBJ2-1
d_call: .
clone_size: few
cdr3_aa: CASSSGMTGDNEQFF
cdr3_nt: TGTGCCAGCAGCTCAGGGATGACAGGAGACAATGAGCAGTTCTTC

v_call: TRBV5-5
j_call: TRBJ2-3
d_call: .
clone_size: .
cdr3_aa: CASSLFGDLEAFRDTQYF
cdr3_nt: TGTGCCAGCAGCTTGTTTGGGGACTTAGAGGCGTTTCGTGATACGCAGTATTTT

v_call: TRBV20-1
j_call: TRBJ2-7
d_call: .
clone_size: few
cdr3_aa: CSASRPNLEQYF
cdr3_nt: TGCAGTGCTAGTCGCCCGAACCTCGAGCAGTACTTC

v_call: TRBV4-3
j_call: TRBJ1-5
d_call: .
clone_size: few
cdr3_aa: CASSPAAQANQPQHF
cdr3_nt: TGCGCCAGCAGCCCTGCCGCGCAGGCGAATCAGCCCCAGCATTTT

v_call: TRBV15
j_call: TRBJ2-3
d_call: .
clone_size: few
cdr3_aa: CATSRDGTGEPTDTQYF
cdr3_nt: TGTGCCACCAGCAGAGATGGCACGGGAGAGCCCACAGATACGCAGTATTTT

v_call: TRBV2
j_call: TRBJ2-1
d_call: .
clone_size: many
cdr3_aa: CASSSDYNEQFF
cdr3_nt: TGTGCCAGCAGCTCTGACTACAATGAGCAGTTCTTC

v_call: TRBV5-1
j_call: TRBJ2-2
d_call: .
clone_size: .
cdr3_aa: CASSRRPSPGELFF
cdr3_nt: TGCGCCAGCAGCCGGAGACCCTCACCGGGAGAGCTGTTTTTT